Reported below is one T cell receptor beta chain. No antigen is known for it. This specimen belongs to a study of shared clonotypes between healthy human individuals. The CDR3 consists of 14 residues. The V end was cut by 11 bases, the J end by 0 bases, with 14 bases between. Germline CDR1 MNHNS, CDR2 SASEGT. Broader study findings: Generation of non-shared clonotypes was less probable than generation of clonotypes shared by all four donors. The study generally estimated greater richness for naive than memory subsets.

When replicate PCRs were run on sorted subsets, they used about 220 ng DNA, approximately 33,000 T cell genomes. As handled by the study authors: Junction-only immunoSEQ sequences carried no quality scores, so filtering differed. Only in-frame clones appear in the TCRdb table, and some are missing; sequencing was by immunoSEQ multiplex PCR. V and J calls and clone size follow that table, whereas D and trimming were derived from the DNA. The table includes under 2,500,000 clones, 95% detected once. The sequenced sample was naive CD4+ T cells sorted from blood. Specified subset: CD45RA+ positively selected. The rearrangement links TRBV6-1 to TRBJ1-3; D not resolved. This TCR derives from a man aged 18 to 35 in good health. The CDR3 nucleotides are TGTGCCGTTTGCTCCGCTCTCTCTGGAAACACCATATATTTT. Its translation is CAVCSALSGNTIYF.